This T cell receptor beta chain was identified during a study of CXCR3-negative and CXCR3-positive naive CD8 T cells. For the study at large: The dataset comprises roughly 140 million TRB reads in total, with about 1.5 +/- 0.3 million reads per library.

CDR1 is MDHEN, CDR2 SYDVKM, per germline. The CDR3 is made up of 15 amino acids. The study's findings and limits: Once cells were cryopreserved, CXCR3 expression went down partly, and most assays used fresh PBMCs.

As regards this clonotype: The antigen is unknown.

Preparation of TRB cDNA libraries relied on 5' RACE carrying UMI labels. For each CDR3 protein, TCRdb gives one entry from its re-call of the 5' RACE reads, without DNA. The sample data list some 130,000 distinct CDR3 sequences. This TCR was recovered from a human donor in good health. Some clones in this sample may be carry-over from other donors' samples. The genes are TRBV28 and TRBJ2-3; the D call of TRBD1 rests on TCRdb alone, since no DNA is present to check it. Sequencing was done on a sample of naive CXCR3- CD8+ T cells from blood. Described subset: CD45RO-CCR7+CD27+CD95- naive CD8+ T cells lacking CXCR3 (TNR3-). CDR3 sequence: CASSLAGAVTDTQYF.